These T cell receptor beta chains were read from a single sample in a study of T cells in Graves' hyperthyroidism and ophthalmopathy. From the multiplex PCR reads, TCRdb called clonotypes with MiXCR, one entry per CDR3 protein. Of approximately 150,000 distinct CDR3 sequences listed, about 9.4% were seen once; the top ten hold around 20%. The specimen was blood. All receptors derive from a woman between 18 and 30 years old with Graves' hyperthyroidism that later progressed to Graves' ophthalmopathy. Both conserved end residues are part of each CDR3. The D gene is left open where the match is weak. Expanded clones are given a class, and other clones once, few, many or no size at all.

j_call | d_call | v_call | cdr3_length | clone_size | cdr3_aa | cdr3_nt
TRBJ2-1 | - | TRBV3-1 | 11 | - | CASSQGYEQFF | TGTGCCAGCAGCCAGGGTTACGAGCAGTTCTTC
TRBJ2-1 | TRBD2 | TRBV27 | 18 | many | CASSPAGGPTLSYNEQFF | TGTGCCAGCAGTCCAGCGGGAGGCCCTACCCTCTCCTACAATGAGCAGTTCTTC
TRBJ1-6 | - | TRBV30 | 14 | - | CAWSDRNYNSPLHF | TGTGCCTGGAGCGACAGGAACTATAATTCACCCCTCCACTTT
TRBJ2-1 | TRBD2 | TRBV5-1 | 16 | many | CASSLNSQRGYNEQFF | TGCGCCAGCAGCTTGAATTCCCAGCGGGGCTACAATGAGCAGTTCTTC
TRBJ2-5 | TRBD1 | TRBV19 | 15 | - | CASKLGQGTGETQYF | TGTGCCAGTAAACTTGGACAGGGCACCGGAGAGACCCAGTACTTC
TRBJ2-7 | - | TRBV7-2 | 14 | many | CASSLNLVVHEQYF | TGTGCCAGCAGCTTAAATCTCGTGGTACACGAGCAGTACTTC
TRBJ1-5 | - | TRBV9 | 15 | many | CASSKDGYSNQPQHF | TGTGCCAGCAGCAAGGACGGTTATAGCAATCAGCCCCAGCATTTT
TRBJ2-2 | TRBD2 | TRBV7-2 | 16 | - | CARSGRIAGGNGELFF | TGTGCCCGCAGCGGACGGATAGCGGGGGGTAACGGGGAGCTGTTTTTT
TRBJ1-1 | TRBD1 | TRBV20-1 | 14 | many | CSAKGQGKNTEAFF | TGCAGTGCTAAAGGACAGGGCAAGAACACTGAAGCTTTCTTT
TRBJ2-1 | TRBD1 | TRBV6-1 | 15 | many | CASSRDRGLYNEQFF | TGTGCCAGCAGCCGCGACAGGGGGCTTTACAATGAGCAGTTCTTC
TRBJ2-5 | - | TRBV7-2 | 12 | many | CASSAQRDLLYF | TGTGCCAGCAGCGCCCAGAGGGATCTGTTGTACTTC
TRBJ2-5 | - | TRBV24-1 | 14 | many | CATSDPRTEETQYF | TGTGCCACCAGTGACCCTCGGACGGAAGAGACCCAGTACTTC
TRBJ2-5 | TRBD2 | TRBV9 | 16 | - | CASSVAPRGGEETQYF | TGTGCCAGCAGCGTAGCTCCTCGGGGGGGTGAAGAGACCCAGTACTTC
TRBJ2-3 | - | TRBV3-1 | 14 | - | CASSQDLQGDTQYF | TGTGCCAGCAGCCAAGACTTACAGGGAGATACGCAGTATTTT
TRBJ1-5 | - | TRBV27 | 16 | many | CASSPIDYYSNQPQHF | TGTGCCAGCAGCCCCATCGACTATTATAGCAATCAGCCCCAGCATTTT
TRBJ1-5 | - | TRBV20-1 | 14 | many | CSASWTADNQPQHF | TGCAGTGCTAGTTGGACAGCCGACAATCAGCCCCAGCATTTT
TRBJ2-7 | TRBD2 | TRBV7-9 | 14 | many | CASSLGGGLYEQYF | TGTGCCAGCAGCCTAGGCGGGGGGCTCTACGAGCAGTACTTC
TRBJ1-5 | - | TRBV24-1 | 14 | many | CATSDSKALGTQHF | TGTGCCACCAGTGATTCGAAGGCCCTGGGGACCCAGCATTTT
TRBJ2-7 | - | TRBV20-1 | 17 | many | CSARGSLWGGSSYEQYF | TGCAGTGCTAGGGGCTCTTTGTGGGGCGGTTCATCCTACGAGCAGTACTTC
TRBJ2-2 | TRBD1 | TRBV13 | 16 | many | CASSPAGTGSAGELFF | TGTGCCAGCAGCCCCGCTGGGACAGGGTCGGCCGGGGAGCTGTTTTTT
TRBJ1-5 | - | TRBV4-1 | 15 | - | CASSQGVLGNQPQHF | TGCGCCAGCAGCCAAGGCGTATTGGGCAATCAGCCCCAGCATTTT
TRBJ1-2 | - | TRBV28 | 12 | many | CASRTVYYGYTF | TGTGCCAGCAGAACGGTTTACTATGGCTACACCTTC